A selection of T cell receptor beta chains follows, all from one sample in a study of shared clonotypes between healthy human individuals. Sequenced by immunoSEQ multiplex PCR; TCRdb stores in-frame clones only, minus some. The table includes 2 million to 3 million clones, 93% detected once. Sequences were obtained from naive CD4+ T cells from PBMCs. All receptors come from a man in his late teens or twenties in good health. Some clones in this sample may be carry-over from other donors' samples. CDR3s include the opening cysteine and the closing phenylalanine or tryptophan. A D gene is named only where the DNA matches it firmly. For some rows the clone size is stated as once, few or many, or as a class when expanded; others skip it.

cdr3_nt | cdr3_aa | j_call | clone_size | d_call | v_call
TGTGCCAGCTCACCAGAGGGGAACACCATATATTTT | CASSPEGNTIYF | TRBJ1-3 | NA | NA | TRBV18
TGTGCCAGCAGGGGGGCCATATTGACAGTCGCGAACACCGGGGAGCTGTTTTTT | CASRGAILTVANTGELFF | TRBJ2-2 | NA | NA | TRBV2
TGTGCCAGCAGTCCTAACAGGGCCCAAGAGACCCAGTACTTC | CASSPNRAQETQYF | TRBJ2-5 | NA | NA | TRBV2
TGTGCTAGTGGTTTGGCCCATCCTAGCGGGAGTATGGCAGATACGCAGTATTTT | CASGLAHPSGSMADTQYF | TRBJ2-3 | NA | TRBD2 | TRBV12-5
TGTGCCAGCAGCCAAGGGGTGCGGGAGGGCCAGACCCAGTACTTC | CASSQGVREGQTQYF | TRBJ2-5 | NA | TRBD2 | TRBV4-2
TGTGCCAGCAGCGTAGGATGGGCCGGCGCGTCCGGGTTAGGCTACACCTTC | CASSVGWAGASGLGYTF | TRBJ1-2 | NA | NA | TRBV9
TGTGCCAGCAGCTTAGATATGGGTGGCGCCTCTGGAAACACCATATATTTT | CASSLDMGGASGNTIYF | TRBJ1-3 | NA | NA | TRBV7-9
TGTGCCAGCAGTCCAAAGACAGGGGGAGCAGATACGCAGTATTTT | CASSPKTGGADTQYF | TRBJ2-3 | once | TRBD1 | TRBV28
TGCGCCAGCAGGAGGGGCGGTGGAGCAGATGAGCAGTTCTTC | CASRRGGGADEQFF | TRBJ2-1 | NA | NA | TRBV10-2
TGTGCCAGTAGCGGGGGGCCGGACTATGGCTACACCTTC | CASSGGPDYGYTF | TRBJ1-2 | few | NA | TRBV19
TGTGCCAGCAACGAGGCTGCCGACTCCTACGAGCAGTACTTC | CASNEAADSYEQYF | TRBJ2-7 | once | NA | TRBV28
TGTGCCAGTACGATCACCGGGACAGTGAACACTGAAGCTTTCTTT | CASTITGTVNTEAFF | TRBJ1-1 | NA | TRBD1 | TRBV19
TGTGCCAGTAGCGTCCCCGGACGCCCTTACACCTTC | CASSVPGRPYTF | TRBJ1-2 | NA | NA | TRBV19
TGTGCCAGCAGCTCTGGGGGTGAGGGCTACACCTTC | CASSSGGEGYTF | TRBJ1-2 | NA | NA | TRBV11-3
TGTGCCAGTCATTACCGAAGTGAAAAACTGTTTTTT | CASHYRSEKLFF | TRBJ1-4 | NA | NA | TRBV2
TGTGCCAGCAGTTACTCTGGGGGCTCTGGGGCCAACGTCCTGACTTTC | CASSYSGGSGANVLTF | TRBJ2-6 | NA | NA | TRBV6-5